This TCR beta chain derives from a study of prognosis after radiotherapy for stage I lung cancer (dated by TCRdb to 2020 to 2023). In terms of the full investigation: Between early 2018 and January 2019, some 18 stage I NSCLC patients were enrolled in Nanjing, China. There were 14 to 15 patients with newly diagnosed primary stage I lung tumors and about five patients with oligometastatic NSCLC after surgical resection of the primary tumor. All patients were considered medically inoperable, owing to comorbidities in approximately 12 and refusal of surgery in about seven. Ages in the cohort of approximately 14 men and 6 women ranged from about 50 to 90 years, with a median of 74. Under 15 patients had adenocarcinoma and seven had squamous cell carcinoma as the tumor histology. SBRT was given in 3 to 5 fractions with a biologically effective dose of at least 100 Gy, using image-guided IMRT or VMAT. Concurrent therapy was not administered to any patient alongside SBRT. After SBRT, distant metastases developed in about 20% of the 19 patients at a median of approximately 7 months, while the remaining 15 patients had no significant progression. Peripheral blood TCR beta repertoires were profiled in stage I NSCLC patients before and after stereotactic body radiotherapy, and the study then linked these repertoires to distant failure. For each of the roughly 19 patients, one blood sample was taken before SBRT and one after, so the study sequenced approximately 38 samples in total.

All patients had node-negative disease on CT and PET/CT, and none had a history of other malignancies or had previously received chemotherapy or radiotherapy. At each of two time points, approximately 6 milliliters of peripheral venous blood were collected in EDTA tubes. Ficoll-Paque Plus density-gradient centrifugation was used to isolate PBMCs. Immediately after collection, samples were stored at -80 degrees C until analysis. Two rounds of multiplex PCR on genomic DNA were used to amplify the TCR beta CDR3 region. In the first PCR round, primers specific to each TRBV and TRBJ gene were used, and the primer sequences were filed in Chinese patent CN105087789A. Universal primers were used in the second round of PCR. The Roche High Pure PCR Template Preparation Kit was used to extract genomic DNA from frozen PBMCs. An Illumina HiSeq 3000 was used to sequence the libraries paired-end with 151 bp reads. Per the authors' processing: Raw reads lacking the multiplex PCR primer sequences were removed with CutAdapt. Using PEAR, the high-quality paired reads were merged into contigs. TRB V, D and J gene segments were assigned to each contig with MiXCR by alignment to reference sequences. To remove sequencing errors, CDR3 sequences were clustered according to base quality and sequence similarity. Diversity was measured as Shannon entropy normalized by the natural log of productive TCR sequence number. One minus Shannon entropy divided by the natural log of the number of unique clonotypes was used as the definition of clonality. Using the Youden index from ROC curves, the researchers picked the repertoire-metric cut-offs for progression-free survival, and all analyses were carried out in R 3.5.3. TCRdb reran the public reads through fastp at Q25 and MiXCR, keeping productive beta chains. Entries are consolidated by CDR3 protein sequence, retaining the most common genes and DNA. None of the V and J calls come from the authors' own analysis; TCRdb made them. Present in this sample are roughly 29,000 distinct CDR3 sequences, less than 35% of which were seen just once. The top ten clones comprise roughly an eighth of the sample.

On this clonotype itself: The target of this receptor is not known. This may stem from a read error, because a much larger clone lies one nucleotide away.

Overall study outcomes, separate from this receptor: Whether the expanded TCR clones were tumor-specific was not determined. The study was limited by the small cohort and short follow-up, and independent validation of the study findings is required. After SBRT, the count of unique TCR clones dropped from a median of about 10,000 beforehand to 6,500 to 8,000 afterward (Wilcoxon paired P=0.011). Differences by metastasis status were reportedly seen in TRBV and TRBJ usage frequencies, involving two V genes at baseline and, after SBRT, eight to ten V genes and two J genes. Post-SBRT Shannon entropy and its change from baseline were lower in patients who developed distant metastases; baseline Shannon entropy was not associated with metastases. All reported P values were unadjusted for multiple comparisons.

The CDR3 sequence holds 13 residues, the cysteine and phenylalanine included. Left in the record is the CDR3 DNA by itself, 39 bases read in frame from the first base. Sequences SQVTM (CDR1) and ANQGSEA (CDR2) are obtained from the germline V gene. This TCR derives from a donor over 45 with non-small cell lung cancer. Sample: PBMCs, taken before or after stereotactic body radiation therapy (not recorded which). The chain links TRBV29-1 with TRBJ1-3, with TRBD1 perhaps the D gene, on 5 matching bases. The base sequence is TGCAGCGTTGGGGGAGGGGCTGGAAACAACATATATTTT. This yields the protein CSVGGGAGNNIYF.